These 14 T cell receptor beta chains originate from one sample sequenced in a study of blood T cells in healthy people across ages. A second PCR, run for about 7 to 12 cycles, used a sample-barcoded 5' primer plus a J-beta primer mix. A single record per CDR3 protein comes from TCRdb applying MiXCR to the 5' RACE reads. The sample carries roughly 800,000 distinct CDR3 sequences, about 62% recorded once. Input material: blood. Receptors originate from a man aged 25-45 years in good health.

The J gene is TRBJ1-2, the V gene TRBV28; D not resolved. This CDR3 has 11 amino acids. The V end was cut by 7 bases, the J end by 7 bases, with 10 bases between. In germline, CDR1 is MDHEN, CDR2 SYDVKM. Written as DNA, the CDR3 is TGTGCCAGCAAACAATCATCTGGCTACACCTTC. Translation gives CASKQSSGYTF.

In this sample, this clonotype turned up a few times. This sequence joins TRBV6-1 and TRBJ1-2; the match to TRBD1 covers 7 bases. The germline V gene has CDR1 MNHNS and CDR2 SASEGT. V lost 4 bases, J lost 5 bases, and 7 bases stayed unmatched. The CDR3 totals 14 residues. The CDR3 region is CASSGRQGGYGYTF. The CDR3 nucleotides are TGTGCCAGCAGTGGGCGACAGGGCGGTTATGGCTACACCTTC.

The chain joins TRBV28 to TRBJ1-4, with D maybe TRBD1 (5 bases). Between the trimmed V and J ends, which lost 4 bases and 6 bases, there was a span of 18 bases. CDR3 size: 16 residues. The germline V gene encodes CDR1 MDHEN and CDR2 SYDVKM. CDR3 sequence reads: CASSSQLYGGYEKLFF. The CDR3 DNA reads TGTGCCAGCAGTTCCCAACTTTACGGGGGGTATGAAAAACTGTTTTTT.

V is TRBV6-6 and J is TRBJ2-3, with 9 nucleotides matching TRBD2. The CDR3 has 16 amino acids. The ends lost 8 bases at V and 2 bases at J; junction bases unmatched: 11. The germline V gene has CDR1 MNHNY and CDR2 SVGAGI (reference sequence). DNA for the CDR3: TGTGCCAGCGCCCTCAAAGGCGGGGGGGCCACAGATACGCAGTATTTT. It yields the protein CASALKGGGATDTQYF.

The J gene is TRBJ2-7, the V gene TRBV9; D not certain. The germline gives CDR1 SGDLS, CDR2 YYNGEE. CDR3 size: 11 residues. V lost 8 bases and J 3 bases, leaving 9 bases between the germline ends. The CDR3 region has the DNA TGTGCCAGTGGGATCGACTACGAGCAGTACTTC. This sequence encodes CASGIDYEQYF.

Only a few counts were recorded for this clonotype. The chain employs TRBV4-3 and TRBJ2-1, with 11 bases fitting TRBD2. The germline CDR1 and CDR2 sequences are LGHNA and YSLEER. V gave up 3 bases and J gave up 3 bases; unmatched junction bases: 7. The CDR3 length is 17 residues. CDR3 amino acids: CASSQKLGLAGYNEQFF. The CDR3 DNA reads as TGCGCCAGCAGCCAGAAGCTCGGACTAGCGGGCTACAATGAGCAGTTCTTC.

The chain employs TRBV20-1 and TRBJ2-5, with a tentative D call TRBD1 (5 bases). Germline V gene lookup returns CDR1 DFQATT and CDR2 SNEGSKA (reference sequence). The length of the CDR3 is 12 residues. The germline V and J ends were trimmed by 5 bases and 5 bases, with 12 bases remaining between them. CDR3 nucleotides: TGCAGTGCTCAGGGATTCGGTGAGACCCAGTACTTC. Its protein product is CSAQGFGETQYF.

This chain joins TRBV3-1 and TRBJ2-7; 7 bases match TRBD1. This CDR3 comprises 14 residues. The V gene's germline CDR1 is LGHDT and CDR2 YNNKEL (reference sequence). The trim removed 4 bases at V and 2 bases at J, leaving 5 bases unmatched. DNA for the CDR3: TGTGCCAGCAGCCTGAGGGGACAGACCTACGAGCAGTACTTC. This translates into CASSLRGQTYEQYF.

This sequence joins TRBV6-2 or TRBV6-3 and TRBJ1-1; D gene ambiguous. Per the germline V gene, CDR1 is MNHEY and CDR2 is SVGEGT. V dropped 5 bases and J dropped 0 bases, with 13 bases sitting between them. This CDR3 has 15 residues. CDR3 coding DNA: TGTGCCAGCAGTCGTTACCTTAGGATGAACACTGAAGCTTTCTTT. Its translation: CASSRYLRMNTEAFF.

The rearrangement links TRBV5-6 to TRBJ1-4; no clear D gene. The ends were cut back, 1 base at V and 5 bases at J, with 12 bases in the middle. The germline V gene has CDR1 SGHDT and CDR2 YYEEEE. The CDR3 runs to 15 residues. The CDR3 region is CASSLRGGRNEKLFF. The CDR3 DNA follows: TGTGCCAGCAGCTTGCGAGGTGGGAGGAATGAAAAACTGTTTTTT.

V usage is TRBV7-9 and J usage is TRBJ2-3; D is possibly TRBD1 (5 bases). The V and J ends lost 2 bases and 3 bases respectively, with 15 bases between them. Per the germline V gene, CDR1 is SEHNR and CDR2 is FQNEAQ (reference sequence). The CDR3 is made up of 16 amino acids. The CDR3 DNA follows: TGTGCCAGCAGCTTAAGTGTGGCAGGGTTGACAGATACGCAGTATTTT. Translated: CASSLSVAGLTDTQYF.

The V call is TRBV6-1, the J call TRBJ2-7; 7 positions agree with TRBD1. Germline V gives CDR1 MNHNS, CDR2 SASEGT. The CDR3 sequence is 11 residues long. The junction had 2 bases not matched to a gene; V was cut back by 8 bases and J by 4 bases. The CDR3 bases are TGTGCCAGCTGGACAGGTTACGAGCAGTACTTC. It yields the protein CASWTGYEQYF.

Details on this clonotype: A much larger clone differs from this one at a single base, so this may be a read error. The chain uses TRBV20-1 and TRBJ2-1, with a possible D match to TRBD2 (9 bases). In germline, CDR1 is DFQATT, CDR2 SNEGSKA (reference sequence). This CDR3 comprises 14 residues. Trimming cost V 8 bases and J 6 bases, with 20 bases left between them. In DNA, the CDR3 is TGCAGTACCCAGGGGGCTAGCGGGATCAATGAGCAGTTCTTC. Amino acids: CSTQGASGINEQFF.

The chain couples TRBV7-2 to TRBJ1-2, with D perhaps TRBD1 (5 bases). Trimming removed 6 bases from V and 8 bases from J, with 16 bases in between. This CDR3 is built from 13 residues. Germline loops: CDR1 SGHTA, CDR2 FQGNSA. This CDR3 is CASSPDSRGGYTF. CDR3 sequence (DNA): TGTGCCAGCAGTCCAGACAGCCGGGGAGGCTACACCTTC.